This TCR beta chain derives from a study of cytomegalovirus exposure and HLA in healthy donors. Overall study findings and caveats: The listing of 160 or so TCR beta chains classed them as cytomegalovirus-associated.

The CDR3 is 15 residues long. With 4 bases clipped from V and 7 bases from J, the junction kept 10 bases outside the gene matches. The germline CDR1 and CDR2 sequences are SGDLS and YYNGEE. Primers: 60 Vbeta forward and 13 Jbeta reverse. Clones were sequenced by immunoSEQ multiplex PCR, and TCRdb holds only the in-frame ones, with some missing. The sample lists under 120,000 clones, 74% occurring once. With respect to this clone: The antigen remains unidentified.

Specimen: PBMCs. The V call is TRBV9, the J call TRBJ2-1; TRBD2 matches at 8 bases. This receptor was identified in a man aged 45-65 years in good health and CMV-seropositive. CDR3 residues: CASSPSGTRHNEQFF. DNA for the CDR3: TGTGCCAGCAGCCCTTCCGGGACTAGACATAATGAGCAGTTCTTC.